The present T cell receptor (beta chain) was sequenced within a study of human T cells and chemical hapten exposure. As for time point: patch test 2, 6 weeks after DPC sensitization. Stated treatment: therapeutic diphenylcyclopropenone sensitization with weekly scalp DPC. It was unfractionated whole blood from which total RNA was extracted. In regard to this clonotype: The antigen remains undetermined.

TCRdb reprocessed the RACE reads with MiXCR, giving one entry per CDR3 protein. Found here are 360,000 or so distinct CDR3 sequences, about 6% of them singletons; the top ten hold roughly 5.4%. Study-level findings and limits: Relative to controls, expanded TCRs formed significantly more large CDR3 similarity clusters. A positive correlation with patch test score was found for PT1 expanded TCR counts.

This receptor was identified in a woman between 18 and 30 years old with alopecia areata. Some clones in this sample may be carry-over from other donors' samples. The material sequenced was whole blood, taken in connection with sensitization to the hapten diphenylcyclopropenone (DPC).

The CDR3 protein is CASSLNSGSNYEQYF. DNA of the CDR3: TGTGCCAGCAGCCTCAATTCCGGCAGTAACTACGAGCAGTACTTC. The J gene is TRBJ2-7, the V gene TRBV2, with unresolved D. V was cut by 6 bases and J by 3 bases, with 18 bases left in between. This CDR3 is built from 15 residues. The germline V gene has CDR1 SNHLY and CDR2 FYNNEI.